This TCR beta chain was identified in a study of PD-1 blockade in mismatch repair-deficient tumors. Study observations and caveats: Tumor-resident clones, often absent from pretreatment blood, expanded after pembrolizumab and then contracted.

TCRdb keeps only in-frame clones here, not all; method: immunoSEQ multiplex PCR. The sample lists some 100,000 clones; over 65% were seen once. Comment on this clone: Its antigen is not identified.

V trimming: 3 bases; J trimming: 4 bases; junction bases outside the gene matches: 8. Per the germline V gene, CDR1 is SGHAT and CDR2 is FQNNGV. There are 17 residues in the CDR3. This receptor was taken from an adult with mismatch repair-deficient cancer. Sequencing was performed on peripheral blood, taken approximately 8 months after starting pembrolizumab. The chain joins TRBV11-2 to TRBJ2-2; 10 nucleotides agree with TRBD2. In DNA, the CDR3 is TGTGCCAGCAGCTTTCTGGCTAGCGGGAGTATCACCGGGGAGCTGTTTTTT. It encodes CASSFLASGSITGELFF.